The rows below give T cell receptor beta chains drawn from one sample of a study of T-cell reconstitution after alpha-beta-depleted transplantation in children. Using its own MiXCR run on the PCR reads, TCRdb lists one record per CDR3 protein. The sample yields roughly 66,000 distinct CDR3 sequences, roughly 4.4% seen once. This specimen consisted of PBMCs, mostly from graft donor cells, obtained 180 days after TCRalphabeta/CD19-depleted stem cell transplant. The receptors were gathered from a boy under three years old who had a stem cell transplant for acute myeloid leukemia, so the T cells may come from the graft donor. Each CDR3 is given with its conserved first and last residue. The D gene is left open where the match is weak. A row's size may be missing; if present it is once, few, many or a size class.

>TRBV4-3|many|TRBJ2-5|-
TGCGCCAGCAGCCAAGAATGGGGGGGGGGCCGGGAGACCCAGTACTTC
CASSQEWGGGRETQYF
>TRBV7-2|many|TRBJ2-7|TRBD1
TGTGCCAGCAGCCCGCCCCCCGGACAGGACGAGCAGTACTTC
CASSPPPGQDEQYF
>TRBV11-2|many|TRBJ2-1|TRBD1
TGTGCCAGCAGCGTACAGGGGAATGAGCAGTTCTTC
CASSVQGNEQFF
>TRBV7-2|many|TRBJ1-1|-
TGTGCCAGCAGCTTAGAAAAACGGGGGCCGGGAACTGAAGCTTTCTTT
CASSLEKRGPGTEAFF
>TRBV5-4|many|TRBJ2-3|TRBD2
TGTGCCAGCAGCTCGGGACTAGCAGTAGATACGCAGTATTTT
CASSSGLAVDTQYF
>TRBV12-3/TRBV12-4|many|TRBJ1-5|TRBD1
TGTGCCAGCAGTCTCCCGGGACAGGGACCCAATCAGCCCCAGCATTTT
CASSLPGQGPNQPQHF
>TRBV9|many|TRBJ2-7|-
TGTGCCAGCAGCGTAGGGGGTAGTGAGGGCGAGCAGTACTTC
CASSVGGSEGEQYF
>TRBV18|many|TRBJ2-5|-
TGTGCCAGCTCACCCCGGACCTTTCAAGAGACCCAGTACTTC
CASSPRTFQETQYF
>TRBV11-2|many|TRBJ1-1|-
TGTGCCAGCAGCCCAGGGGTGACTGAAGCTTTCTTT
CASSPGVTEAFF
>TRBV6-5|many|TRBJ2-2|TRBD1
TGTGCCAGCAGAACCCCCGGGACAGGGGACACCGGGGAGCTGTTTTTT
CASRTPGTGDTGELFF
>TRBV5-1|many|TRBJ1-4|TRBD1
TGCGCCAGCAGCCTGGGGACAGTATGGCCGGAAAAACTGTTTTTT
CASSLGTVWPEKLFF
>TRBV7-9|many|TRBJ2-1|-
TGTGCCAGCAGCTTAGCGTTAGTCCCCCCTAATGAGCAGTTCTTC
CASSLALVPPNEQFF
>TRBV2|few|TRBJ2-3|-
TGTGCCAGCAGTGAAATGGGCAGGGTCACAGATACGCAGTATTTT
CASSEMGRVTDTQYF
>TRBV10-2|many|TRBJ2-1|TRBD2
TGCGCCAGCAGTGGAGCGGGGGGTTACAATGAGCAGTTCTTC
CASSGAGGYNEQFF
>TRBV7-3|many|TRBJ2-7|-
TGTGCCAGCAGCTACGACAGAGCTGGCCTCTACGAGCAGTACTTC
CASSYDRAGLYEQYF
>TRBV7-8|many|TRBJ2-7|-
TGTGCCAGCAGCTTAGTCGGTGGGGCCCAAAGTTGGTTCGAGCAGTACTTC
CASSLVGGAQSWFEQYF
>TRBV30|many|TRBJ2-2|-
TGTGCCTGGAGTGTAGGAGTGGGCATCTTCGGGGAGCTGTTTTTT
CAWSVGVGIFGELFF
>TRBV18|many|TRBJ1-1|-
TGTGCCAGCTCACCATGGGTACGGGGGGCGCGTACTGAAGCTTTCTTT
CASSPWVRGARTEAFF
>TRBV20-1|many|TRBJ1-6|-
TGCAGTGCTCCCGGGACACCCCTCCACTTT
CSAPGTPLHF
>TRBV5-6|many|TRBJ2-7|TRBD1
TGTGCCAGCAGCTTTTCTCCCCTTTCGACAGGGGCCGAGCAGTACTTC
CASSFSPLSTGAEQYF
>TRBV18|many|TRBJ2-2|-
TGTGCCAGCTCACCTGAGACACATAATTTCGCGAACACCGGGGAGCTGTTTTTT
CASSPETHNFANTGELFF
>TRBV4-2|-|TRBJ1-5|TRBD1
TGTGCCAGCAGCCCCCTCCCCCGGGACAGGGGCCAGCCCCAGCATTTT
CASSPLPRDRGQPQHF
>TRBV20-1|many|TRBJ2-3|-
TGCAGTGCTCCCCCGTGGGGAACTAGCACAGATACGCAGTATTTT
CSAPPWGTSTDTQYF
>TRBV27|many|TRBJ2-5|TRBD1
TGTGCCAGCAGCCTGACAGGGCCGCAAGAGACCCAGTACTTC
CASSLTGPQETQYF
>TRBV27|-|TRBJ2-3|TRBD2
TGTGCCTTCAGTTTACGTGGTAGCGGGGGGGGTATCACAGATACGCAGTATTTT
CAFSLRGSGGGITDTQYF
>TRBV7-3|many|TRBJ2-1|TRBD2
TGTGCCAGCAGCTCCCCGGGGGGGGAGCAGTTCTTC
CASSSPGGEQFF
>TRBV10-3|many|TRBJ2-1|TRBD2
TGTGCCATCACCGGGGGTAGCGGGGATTATGAGCAGTTCTTC
CAITGGSGDYEQFF
>TRBV10-3|many|TRBJ2-5|-
TGTGCCATCAGTGACTGGCAGCAAGAGACCCAGTACTTC
CAISDWQQETQYF
>TRBV12-3/TRBV12-4|many|TRBJ2-3|-
TGTGCCAGCAGTTTGTTGAAGTCGGTTGAAGATACGCAGTATTTT
CASSLLKSVEDTQYF
>TRBV12-3/TRBV12-4|many|TRBJ1-2|-
TGTGCCAGCAGTTTGGGGAGGAGCGATGGCTACACCTTC
CASSLGRSDGYTF
>TRBV7-9|many|TRBJ2-1|TRBD2
TGTGCCAGCAGCCAGGGACTAGCGGCACAATTCTACAATGAGCAGTTCTTC
CASSQGLAAQFYNEQFF
>TRBV18|many|TRBJ2-3|-
TGTGCCAGCTCACCAACAATCCCTAGCACAGATACGCAGTATTTT
CASSPTIPSTDTQYF
>TRBV3-1|many|TRBJ2-5|-
TGTGCCAGCAGCCAACCAAGGGGAGCACACCAAGAGACCCAGTACTTC
CASSQPRGAHQETQYF
>TRBV3-1|many|TRBJ2-1|TRBD2
TGTGCCAGCAGCCCCATCCGCACCGGGACTAGAGCTTACAATGAGCAGTTCTTC
CASSPIRTGTRAYNEQFF
>TRBV7-9|many|TRBJ1-1|-
TGTGCCAGCAGCCGCTGGAACACTGAAGCTTTCTTT
CASSRWNTEAFF
>TRBV5-1|many|TRBJ2-2|-
TGCGCCAGCAGCTTGGCACACCCAGGGACCGGGGAGCTGTTTTTT
CASSLAHPGTGELFF
>TRBV5-1|many|TRBJ2-3|TRBD2
TGCGCCAGCAGCTTGGGTATAGCGGGGGGGATCACAGATACGCAGTATTTT
CASSLGIAGGITDTQYF
>TRBV12-3/TRBV12-4|many|TRBJ2-1|-
TGTGCCAGCAGACGGTCGGGCCTCACCTCCTACAATGAGCAGTTCTTC
CASRRSGLTSYNEQFF
>TRBV6-5|many|TRBJ1-4|-
TGTGCCAGCAGTTACTCGACGGGTTCAGGGGTAGAAAAACTGTTTTTT
CASSYSTGSGVEKLFF
>TRBV5-5|many|TRBJ1-2|TRBD1
TGTGCCAGCAGCTTACCAGGACAGGTCTATGGCTACACCTTC
CASSLPGQVYGYTF
>TRBV29-1|many|TRBJ2-3|-
TGCAGCGTTGAAGATTCCCCCCTGAGGTTTTTCACAGATACGCAGTATTTT
CSVEDSPLRFFTDTQYF
>TRBV30|many|TRBJ2-5|TRBD1
TGTGCCTGTGAGAGACAGGGAAGAGAGACCCAGTACTTC
CACERQGRETQYF
>TRBV19|few|TRBJ2-1|-
TGTGCCAGTAGGGGGGGACCAGAGCAGTTCTTC
CASRGGPEQFF
>TRBV4-1|many|TRBJ2-3|-
TGCGCCAGCAGCCAAGATAATTTCTACAGAGATACGCAGTATTTT
CASSQDNFYRDTQYF
>TRBV5-1|many|TRBJ2-2|-
TGCGCCAGCAGGTTTTCTACGAACACCGGGGAGCTGTTTTTT
CASRFSTNTGELFF
>TRBV18|many|TRBJ2-5|TRBD1
TGTGCCAGCTCCCTGGGACAGGGCCAAGAGACCCAGTACTTC
CASSLGQGQETQYF
>TRBV4-1|many|TRBJ1-1|-
TGCGCCAGCAGCCAATGGGGAAAAGGTCTTATGAACACTGAAGCTTTCTTT
CASSQWGKGLMNTEAFF
>TRBV28|few|TRBJ2-5|TRBD1
TGTGCCAGCAGAATAGGGGACAGGCCTCGGGCCCAGTACTTC
CASRIGDRPRAQYF
>TRBV7-9|many|TRBJ1-1|-
TGTGCCAGCAGCTTAAGGCCAATGACAGGCCTGAACACTGAAGCTTTCTTT
CASSLRPMTGLNTEAFF
>TRBV11-3|-|TRBJ2-7|-
TGTGCCAGCAGCTTCCCTACGACAGGACTGATCTCCTACGAGCAGTACTTC
CASSFPTTGLISYEQYF
>TRBV12-3/TRBV12-4|many|TRBJ2-2|-
TGTGCCAGCAATCCCCAGTCGGGCACCGGGGAGCTGTTTTTT
CASNPQSGTGELFF